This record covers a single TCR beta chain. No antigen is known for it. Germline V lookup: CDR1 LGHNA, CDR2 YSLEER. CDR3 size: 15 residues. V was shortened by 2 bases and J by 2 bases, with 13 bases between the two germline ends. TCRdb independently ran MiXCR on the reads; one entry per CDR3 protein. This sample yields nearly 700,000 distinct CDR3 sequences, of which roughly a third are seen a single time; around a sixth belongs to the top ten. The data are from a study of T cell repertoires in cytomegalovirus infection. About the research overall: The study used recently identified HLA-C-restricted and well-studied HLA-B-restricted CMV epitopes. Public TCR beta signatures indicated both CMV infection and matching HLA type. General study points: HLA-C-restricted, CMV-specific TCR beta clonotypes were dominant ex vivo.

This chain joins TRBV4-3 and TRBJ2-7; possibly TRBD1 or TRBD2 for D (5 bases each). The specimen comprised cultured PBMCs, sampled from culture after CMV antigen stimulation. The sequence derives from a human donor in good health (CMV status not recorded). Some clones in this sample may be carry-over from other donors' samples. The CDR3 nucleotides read TGCGCCAGCAGCCAACAGAGGGACGGTGCCTACGAGCAGTACTTC. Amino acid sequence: CASSQQRDGAYEQYF.